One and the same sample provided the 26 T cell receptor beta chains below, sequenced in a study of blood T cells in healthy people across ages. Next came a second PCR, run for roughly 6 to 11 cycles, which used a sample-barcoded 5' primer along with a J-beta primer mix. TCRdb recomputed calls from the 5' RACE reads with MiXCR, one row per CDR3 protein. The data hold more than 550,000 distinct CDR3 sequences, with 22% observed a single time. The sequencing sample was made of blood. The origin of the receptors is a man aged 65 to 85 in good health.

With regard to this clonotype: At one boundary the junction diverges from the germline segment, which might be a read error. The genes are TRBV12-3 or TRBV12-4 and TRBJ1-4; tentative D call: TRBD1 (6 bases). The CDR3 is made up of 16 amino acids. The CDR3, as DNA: TGTGCCAGCAGTCAAGGGGGGTCCCCAACTAATGAAAAACTGCTTTTT. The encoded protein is CASSQGGSPTNEKLLF.

The CDR3 region is CASSSTFSDTGELFF. CDR3 bases: TGCGCCAGCAGCTCCACCTTCTCGGACACCGGGGAGCTGTTTTTT. The rearrangement uses TRBV5-1 and TRBJ2-2; D unresolved. Trimming removed 3 bases at V and 3 bases at J, with 12 bases between. The CDR3 is 15 residues long. CDR1 and CDR2 (germline): SGHRS, YFSETQ.

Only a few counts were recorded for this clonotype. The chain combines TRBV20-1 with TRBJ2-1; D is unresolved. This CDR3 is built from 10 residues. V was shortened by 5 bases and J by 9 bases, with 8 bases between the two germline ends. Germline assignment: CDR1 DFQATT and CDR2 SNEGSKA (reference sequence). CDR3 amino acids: CSARVVEQFF. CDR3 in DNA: TGCAGTGCTCGGGTTGTTGAGCAGTTCTTC.

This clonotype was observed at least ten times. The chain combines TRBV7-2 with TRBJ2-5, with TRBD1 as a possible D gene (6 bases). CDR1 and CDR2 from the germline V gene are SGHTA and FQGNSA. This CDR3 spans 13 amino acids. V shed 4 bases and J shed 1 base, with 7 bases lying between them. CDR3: CASSSQGQETQYF. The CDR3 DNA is TGTGCCAGCAGCTCACAGGGCCAAGAGACCCAGTACTTC.

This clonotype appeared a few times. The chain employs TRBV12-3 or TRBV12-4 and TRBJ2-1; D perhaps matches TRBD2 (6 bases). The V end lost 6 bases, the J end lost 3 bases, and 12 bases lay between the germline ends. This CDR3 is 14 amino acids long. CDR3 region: CASRPGLNYNEQFF. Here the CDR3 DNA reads TGTGCCAGCAGACCGGGACTGAACTACAATGAGCAGTTCTTC.

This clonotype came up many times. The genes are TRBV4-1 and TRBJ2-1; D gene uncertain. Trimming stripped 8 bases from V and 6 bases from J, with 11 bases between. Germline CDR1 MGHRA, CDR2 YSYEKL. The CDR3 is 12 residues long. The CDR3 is CASYSGSNEQFF. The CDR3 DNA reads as TGCGCCAGCTACTCAGGTAGCAATGAGCAGTTCTTC.

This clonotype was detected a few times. The CDR3 DNA reads as TGTGCCAGCAGCTTAGACGACAGGGCGGGTCAGCCCCAGCATTTT. The encoded protein is CASSLDDRAGQPQHF. This rearrangement joins TRBV7-9 to TRBJ1-5, with 7 nucleotides matching TRBD1. CDR1 and CDR2 from the germline V gene are SEHNR and FQNEAQ (reference sequence). This CDR3 is built from 15 residues. The junction had 6 bases not matched to a gene; V was cut back by 1 base and J by 6 bases. Together with reference TRBV7-9 and TRBJ1-5, the CDR3 gives the full variable domain: DTGVSQNPRHKITKRGQNVTFRCDPISEHNRLYWYRQTLGQGPEFLTYFQNEAQLEKSRLLSDRFSAERPKGSFSTLEIQRTEQGDSAMYLCASSLDDRAGQPQHFGDGTRLSIL.

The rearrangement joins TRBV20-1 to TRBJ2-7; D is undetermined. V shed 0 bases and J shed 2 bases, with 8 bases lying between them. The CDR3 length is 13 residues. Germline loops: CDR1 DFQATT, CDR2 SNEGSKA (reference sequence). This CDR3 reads CSARDPVTYEQYV. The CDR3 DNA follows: TGCAGTGCTAGAGACCCCGTAACCTACGAGCAGTACGTC.

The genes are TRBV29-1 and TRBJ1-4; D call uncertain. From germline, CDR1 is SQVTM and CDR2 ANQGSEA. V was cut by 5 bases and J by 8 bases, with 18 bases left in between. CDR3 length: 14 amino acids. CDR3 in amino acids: CSVHWPLDSEKLFF. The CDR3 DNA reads TGCAGCGTTCACTGGCCCCTTGATTCCGAAAAACTGTTTTTT.

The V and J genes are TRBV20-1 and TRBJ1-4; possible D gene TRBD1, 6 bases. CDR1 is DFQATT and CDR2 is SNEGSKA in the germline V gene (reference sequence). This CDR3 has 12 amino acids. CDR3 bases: TGCATGACGGCGGGGGCGGACGAAAAACTGTTTTTT. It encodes CMTAGADEKLFF.

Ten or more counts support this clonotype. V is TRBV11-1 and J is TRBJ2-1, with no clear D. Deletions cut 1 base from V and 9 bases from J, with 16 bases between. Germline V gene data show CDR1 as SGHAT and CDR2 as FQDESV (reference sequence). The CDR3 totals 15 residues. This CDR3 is CASSLEGWGTVEQFF. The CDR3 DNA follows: TGTGCCAGCAGCTTAGAGGGATGGGGAACAGTTGAGCAGTTCTTC. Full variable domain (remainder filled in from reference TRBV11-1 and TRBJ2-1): EAEVAQSPRYKITEKSQAVAFWCDPISGHATLYWYRQILGQGPELLVQFQDESVVDDSQLPKDRFSAERLKGVDSTLKIQPAELGDSAMYLCASSLEGWGTVEQFFGPGTRLTVL.

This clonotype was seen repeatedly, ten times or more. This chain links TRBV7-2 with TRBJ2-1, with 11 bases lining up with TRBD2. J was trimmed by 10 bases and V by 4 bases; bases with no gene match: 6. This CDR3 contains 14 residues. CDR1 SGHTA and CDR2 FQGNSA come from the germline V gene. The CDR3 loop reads CASSSQLAGAEQFF. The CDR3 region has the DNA TGTGCCAGCAGCTCCCAACTAGCGGGAGCGGAGCAGTTCTTC.

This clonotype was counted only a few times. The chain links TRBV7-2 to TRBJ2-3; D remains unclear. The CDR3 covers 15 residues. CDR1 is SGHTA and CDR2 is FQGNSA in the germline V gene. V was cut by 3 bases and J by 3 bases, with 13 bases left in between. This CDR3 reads CASSFSPGGTDTQYF. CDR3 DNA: TGTGCCAGCAGCTTTAGCCCGGGTGGGACAGATACGCAGTATTTT.

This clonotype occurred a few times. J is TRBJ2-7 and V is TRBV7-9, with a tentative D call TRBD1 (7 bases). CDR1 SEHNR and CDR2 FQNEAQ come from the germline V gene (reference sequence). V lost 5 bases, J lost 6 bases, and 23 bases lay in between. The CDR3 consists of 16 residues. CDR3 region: CASSARGQTTAREQYF. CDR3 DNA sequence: TGTGCCAGCAGCGCGCGGGGACAGACTACAGCCCGCGAGCAGTACTTC.

The CDR3 nucleotides are TGTGCCAGCAGTCCCAGTGCCTATAATTCACCCCTCCACTTT. The encoded protein is CASSPSAYNSPLHF. V and J are TRBV27 and TRBJ1-6; D is unresolved. The V gene's germline CDR1 is MNHEY and CDR2 SMNVEV (reference sequence). The germline V and J ends were trimmed by 5 bases and 2 bases, with 7 bases remaining between them. The CDR3 contains 14 residues.

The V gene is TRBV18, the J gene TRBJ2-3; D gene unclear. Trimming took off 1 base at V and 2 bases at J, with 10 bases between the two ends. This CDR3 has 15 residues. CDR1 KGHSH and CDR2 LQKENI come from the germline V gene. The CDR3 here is CASSPQGTLTDTQYF. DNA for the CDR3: TGTGCCAGCTCACCACAGGGAACTCTCACAGATACGCAGTATTTT.

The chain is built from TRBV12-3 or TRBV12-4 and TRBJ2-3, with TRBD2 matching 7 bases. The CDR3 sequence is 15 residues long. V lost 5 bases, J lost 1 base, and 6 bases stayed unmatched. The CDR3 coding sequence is TGTGCCAGCAGTGCCCGAGCGGGGCGCACAGATACGCAGTATTTT. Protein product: CASSARAGRTDTQYF.

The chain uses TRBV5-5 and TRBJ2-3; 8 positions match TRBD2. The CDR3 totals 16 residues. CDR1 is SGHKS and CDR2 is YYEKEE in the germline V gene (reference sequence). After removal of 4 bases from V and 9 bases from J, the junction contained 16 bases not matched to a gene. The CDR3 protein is CASSVGLAGSTETQYF. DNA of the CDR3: TGTGCCAGCAGCGTCGGGTTAGCGGGATCAACGGAAACGCAGTATTTT.

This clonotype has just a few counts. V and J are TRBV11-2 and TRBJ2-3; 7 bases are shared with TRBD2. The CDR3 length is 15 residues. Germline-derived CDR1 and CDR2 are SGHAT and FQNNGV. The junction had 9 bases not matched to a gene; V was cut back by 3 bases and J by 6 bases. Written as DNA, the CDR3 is TGTGCCAGCAGCTTTAACCCGGGGGGATCCGATACGCAGTATTTT. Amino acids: CASSFNPGGSDTQYF.

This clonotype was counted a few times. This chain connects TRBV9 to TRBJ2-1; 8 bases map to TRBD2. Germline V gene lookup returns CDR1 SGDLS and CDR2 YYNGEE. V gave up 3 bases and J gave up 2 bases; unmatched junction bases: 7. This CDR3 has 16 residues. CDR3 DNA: TGTGCCAGCAGCGAATTTAGCGGGGTGACCTACAATGAGCAGTTCTTC. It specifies CASSEFSGVTYNEQFF.

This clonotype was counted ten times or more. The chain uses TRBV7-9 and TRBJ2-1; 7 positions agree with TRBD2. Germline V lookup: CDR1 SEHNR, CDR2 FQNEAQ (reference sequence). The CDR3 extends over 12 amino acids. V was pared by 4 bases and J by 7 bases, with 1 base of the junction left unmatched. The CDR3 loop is CASSWGGNEQFF. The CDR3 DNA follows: TGTGCCAGCAGCTGGGGAGGGAATGAGCAGTTCTTC.

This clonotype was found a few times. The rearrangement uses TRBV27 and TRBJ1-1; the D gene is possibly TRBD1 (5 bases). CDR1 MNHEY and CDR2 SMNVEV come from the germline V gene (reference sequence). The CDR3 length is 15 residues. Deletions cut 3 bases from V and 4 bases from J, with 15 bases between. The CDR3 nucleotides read TGTGCCAGCAGTTTTGTTGCAGGGTGGGGCACTGAAGCTTTCTTT. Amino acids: CASSFVAGWGTEAFF.

CDR3 residues: CASSKDLGQVGKLFF. CDR3 DNA: TGTGCCAGCAGCAAAGACCTGGGACAGGTTGGAAAACTGTTTTTT. J is TRBJ1-4 and V is TRBV21-1; the D call TRBD1 from the table was never checked on the DNA. TRBV21-1 is listed as a pseudogene. This CDR3 comprises 15 residues.

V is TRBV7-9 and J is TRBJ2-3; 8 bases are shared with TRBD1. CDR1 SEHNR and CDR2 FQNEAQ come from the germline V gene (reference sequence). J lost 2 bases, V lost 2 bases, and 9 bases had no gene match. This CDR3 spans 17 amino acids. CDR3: CASSLTGQGSPTDTQYF. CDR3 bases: TGTGCCAGCAGCTTAACTGGACAGGGTAGTCCCACAGATACGCAGTATTTT. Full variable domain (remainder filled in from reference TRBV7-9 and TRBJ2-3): DTGVSQNPRHKITKRGQNVTFRCDPISEHNRLYWYRQTLGQGPEFLTYFQNEAQLEKSRLLSDRFSAERPKGSFSTLEIQRTEQGDSAMYLCASSLTGQGSPTDTQYFGPGTRLTVL.

This CDR3 is CACSGSNQPQHF. The CDR3 DNA follows: TGTGCCTGTTCGGGGAGCAATCAGCCCCAGCATTTT. The V call is TRBV30, the J call TRBJ1-5; no firm D call. Germline V lookup: CDR1 GTSNPN, CDR2 SVGIG (reference sequence). This CDR3 is built from 12 residues. Trimming stripped 6 bases from V and 1 base from J, with 7 bases between.

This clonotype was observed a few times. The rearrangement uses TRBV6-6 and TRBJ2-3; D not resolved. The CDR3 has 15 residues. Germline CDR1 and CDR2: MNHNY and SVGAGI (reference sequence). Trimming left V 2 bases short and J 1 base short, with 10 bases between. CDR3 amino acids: CASSYGTTRTDTQYF. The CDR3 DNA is TGTGCCAGCAGTTACGGTACTACACGCACAGATACGCAGTATTTT.